This T cell receptor (beta chain) is from a study of T cell repertoires in cytomegalovirus infection (dated by TCRdb to between 2018 and 2020). Regarding the research as a whole: Donor HLA type was relevant to the analysis, as public TCR beta signatures indicated carriage of CMV infection together with the matching HLA type. Overall study results and their limits: In the ex vivo response, HLA-C-restricted CMV-specific TCR beta clonotypes were dominant, and in two of eight donors the single most frequent clonotype came from this HLA-C-restricted group. Cumulative frequency of public TCR beta family members discriminated carriers of CMV infection plus the relevant HLA type in this cohort and an independent 352-donor cohort.

The germline V gene sets CDR1 to SNHLY and CDR2 to FYNNEI. The junction carries 15 bases between V and J, which are trimmed by 2 bases and 2 bases respectively. The CDR3 sequence holds 16 residues, the cysteine and phenylalanine included. This entry keeps only the CDR3 DNA: 48 bases, framed from base 1. This clonotype showed up just a few times. The antigen it binds to is not known. No much larger clone is present one base from it, and per-base qualities are unavailable. The instrument given in TCRdb is Illumina HiSeq 1500. In TCRdb, the public reads were trimmed at Q25 with fastp and aligned with MiXCR, with productive beta chains retained. Identical CDR3 protein sequences are pooled into one entry, listed with their most common genes and DNA. In this sample the table shows around 530,000 distinct CDR3 sequences, 16% of which occur a single time. The ten largest clones capture more than 20% of the sample.

The rearrangement combines TRBV2 with TRBJ1-1; TRBD1 is possibly the D segment (6 matching bases). The specimen was CD8+ T cells from PBMCs. The receptor's source is a human donor in good health (CMV status not recorded). Some clones in this sample may be carry-over from other donors' samples. The nucleotide sequence reads as follows: TGTGCCAGCAGTGAAATGGGGGGCATTCGCAACACTGAAGCTTTCTTT. This gives the protein CASSEMGGIRNTEAFF.